The clone carrying this T cell receptor (beta chain) was recorded only once. Its matching antigen is unknown. CDR1 LNHDA and CDR2 SQIVND come from the germline V gene (reference sequence). This CDR3 has 14 residues. V trimming: 6 bases; J trimming: 9 bases; junction bases outside the gene matches: 11. The sample originates from a study of cytomegalovirus exposure and HLA in healthy donors. Use of 60 Vbeta and 13 Jbeta primers characterized the PCR. Profiled with immunoSEQ multiplex PCR; TCRdb holds only in-frame clones, not every one. The table lists 90,000 to 110,000 clones, about 70% of them singletons. The study, taken as a whole, reports: With later analysis, a missense DCLRE1C variant became linked to TCR beta V- and J-gene trimming.

This chain connects TRBV19 to TRBJ2-7; 10 nucleotides match TRBD1. The sample comprised PBMCs. The TCR sequence derives from a man aged 30-40 years in good health and CMV-seronegative. This CDR3 is CASRTTTGGTVQYF. The CDR3 region has the DNA TGTGCCAGTAGGACGACGACAGGGGGCACGGTGCAGTACTTC.